This T cell receptor (beta chain) was obtained from a study of Graves' ophthalmopathy and Graves' hyperthyroidism. In regard to this clonotype: Its antigen is not known.

General study findings and limits: Prediction of ophthalmopathy progression reached less than 71% sensitivity and approximately 73% specificity. Blood samples also showed most expanded thyroid clonotypes exceeding 0.001 frequency.

A duration under 3 months, NOSPECS ≥4, CAS ≥3 and moderate-to-severe activity characterized the donors with ophthalmopathy. Other autoimmune disease, uncontrolled infection, pregnancy and lactation led to exclusion. RNA served as the template for amplifying TCR beta CDR3 regions. HTBI primers primed a first-round RT-PCR, and a second-round multiplex PCR followed. TCRdb itself ran the multiplex PCR reads through MiXCR, one entry per CDR3 protein. In the table there are roughly 500,000 distinct CDR3 sequences, about an eighth of which are singletons. From germline, CDR1 is MNHNS and CDR2 SASEGT. The V end lost 6 bases, the J end lost 7 bases, and 18 bases lay between the germline ends. The CDR3 has 14 amino acids.

The sample was blood. The receptor's source is a woman aged 30 to 39 with Graves' ophthalmopathy. The rearrangement links TRBV6-1 to TRBJ1-1; D call uncertain. The CDR3 reads CASRDLRERDEAFF. The CDR3 bases are TGTGCCAGCAGGGACTTACGGGAGCGGGATGAAGCTTTCTTT.